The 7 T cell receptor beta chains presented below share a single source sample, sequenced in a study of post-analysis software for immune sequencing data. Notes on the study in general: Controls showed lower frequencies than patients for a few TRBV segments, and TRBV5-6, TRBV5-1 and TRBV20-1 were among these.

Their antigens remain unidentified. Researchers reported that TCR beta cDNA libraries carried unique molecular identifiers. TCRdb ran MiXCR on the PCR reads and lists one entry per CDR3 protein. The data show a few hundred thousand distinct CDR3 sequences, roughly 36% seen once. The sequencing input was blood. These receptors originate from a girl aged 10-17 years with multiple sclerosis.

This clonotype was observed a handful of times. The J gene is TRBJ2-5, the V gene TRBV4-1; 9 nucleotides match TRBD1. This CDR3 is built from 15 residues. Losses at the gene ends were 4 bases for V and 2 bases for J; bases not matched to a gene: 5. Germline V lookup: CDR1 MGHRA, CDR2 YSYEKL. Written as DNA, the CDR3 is TGCGCCAGCAGCCGCGGGACAGGGCCTCAAGAGACCCAGTACTTC. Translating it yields CASSRGTGPQETQYF.

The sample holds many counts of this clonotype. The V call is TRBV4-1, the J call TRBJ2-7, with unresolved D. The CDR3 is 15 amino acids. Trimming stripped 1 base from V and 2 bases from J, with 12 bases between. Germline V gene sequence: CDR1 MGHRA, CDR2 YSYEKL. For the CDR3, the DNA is TGCGCCAGCAGCCAAGGCCAGGTGAGAACCTACGAGCAGTACTTC. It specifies CASSQGQVRTYEQYF.

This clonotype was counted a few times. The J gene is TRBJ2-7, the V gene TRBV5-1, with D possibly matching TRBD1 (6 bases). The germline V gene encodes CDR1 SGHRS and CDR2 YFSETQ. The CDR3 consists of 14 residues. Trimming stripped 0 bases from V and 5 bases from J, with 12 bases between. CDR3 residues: CASSLGQEADEQYF. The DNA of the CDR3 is TGCGCCAGCAGCTTGGGACAGGAGGCCGACGAGCAGTACTTC.

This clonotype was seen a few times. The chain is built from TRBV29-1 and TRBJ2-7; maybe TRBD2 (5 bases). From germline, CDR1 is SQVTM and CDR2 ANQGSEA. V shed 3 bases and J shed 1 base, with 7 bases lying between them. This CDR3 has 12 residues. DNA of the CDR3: TGCAGCGTTGAGAGCGGTTCCTACGAGCAGTACTTC. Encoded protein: CSVESGSYEQYF.

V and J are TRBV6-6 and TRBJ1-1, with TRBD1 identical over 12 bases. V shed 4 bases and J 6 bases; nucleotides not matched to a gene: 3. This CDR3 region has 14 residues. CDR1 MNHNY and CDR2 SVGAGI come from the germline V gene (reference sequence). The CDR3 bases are TGTGCCAGCAGTTGCGGGACAGGGGGCCCTGAAGCTTTCTTT. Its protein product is CASSCGTGGPEAFF.

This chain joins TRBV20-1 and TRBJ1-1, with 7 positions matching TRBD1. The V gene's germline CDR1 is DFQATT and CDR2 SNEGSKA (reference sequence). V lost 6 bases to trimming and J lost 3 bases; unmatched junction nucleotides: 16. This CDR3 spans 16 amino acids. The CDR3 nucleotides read TGCAGTGCCATTTTCCTAAGACAGGGTAGGGACACTGAAGCTTTCTTT. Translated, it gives CSAIFLRQGRDTEAFF.

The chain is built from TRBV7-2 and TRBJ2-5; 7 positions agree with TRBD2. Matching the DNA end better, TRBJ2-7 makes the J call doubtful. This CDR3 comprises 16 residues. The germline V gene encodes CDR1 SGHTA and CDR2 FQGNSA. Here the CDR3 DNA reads TGTGCCAGCAGCAAAGAAAGGGGCGGGGACTACTACGAGCAGTACTTC. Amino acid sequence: CASSKERGGDYYEQYF.